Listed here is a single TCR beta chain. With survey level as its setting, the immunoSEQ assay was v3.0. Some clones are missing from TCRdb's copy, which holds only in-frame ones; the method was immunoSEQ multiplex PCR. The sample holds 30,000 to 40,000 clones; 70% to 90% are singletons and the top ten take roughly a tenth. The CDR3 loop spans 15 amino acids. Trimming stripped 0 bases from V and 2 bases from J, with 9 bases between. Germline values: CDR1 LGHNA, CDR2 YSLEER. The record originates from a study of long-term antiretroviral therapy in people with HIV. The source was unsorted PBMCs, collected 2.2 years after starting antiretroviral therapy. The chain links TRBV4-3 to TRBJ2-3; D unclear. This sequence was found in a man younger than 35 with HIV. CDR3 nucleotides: TGCGCCAGCAGCCAAGAGGTAAAACCCACAGATACGCAGTATTTT. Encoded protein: CASSQEVKPTDTQYF.